The next 24 T cell receptor beta chains were all read from a single sample in a study of control samples from healthy donors and cancer patients (TCRdb year 2020). The library relied on the immunoSEQ multiplex PCR assay. The source is immuneACCESS, and TCRdb retained only in-frame sequences with V and J called. Part of the clones is not carried over; for the studies checked, unresolved V genes explain less than half of this, and the remainder is unexplained. Across this sample there are some 57,000 clones, with 85% to 95% seen only once. The top ten constitute 2.4% of the sample. Material: blood. The receptor source for this set is a man younger than 45 in good health.

The J gene is TRBJ1-2, the V gene TRBV18; 7 bases fit TRBD1. Germline lookup yields CDR1 KGHSH and CDR2 LQKENI. This CDR3 contains 17 residues. V lost 1 base and J lost 5; bases outside the gene matches: 13. CDR3 region: CASSPLEGRGVLYGYTF. CDR3 nucleotides: TGTGCCAGCTCACCACTAGAAGGCAGGGGGGTTCTTTATGGCTACACCTTC.

V and J are TRBV5-1 and TRBJ1-1; perhaps TRBD1 as D (5 bases). Looked up from germline, CDR1 is SGHRS and CDR2 is YFSETQ. This CDR3 comprises 14 residues. V was trimmed by 4 bases and J by 2 bases, leaving 12 bases between them. The chain's CDR3 is CASSTMTVNTEAFF. The CDR3 coding sequence is TGCGCCAGCAGCACTATGACAGTCAACACTGAAGCTTTCTTT.

J is TRBJ1-6 and V is TRBV27; the D gene is possibly TRBD1 (5 bases). Germline V CDR1 and CDR2: MNHEY, SMNVEV (reference sequence). The CDR3 sequence is 13 residues long. The V and J ends lost 6 bases and 8 bases respectively, with 11 bases between them. The CDR3 is CASRFRGDSPLHF. CDR3 nucleotide sequence: TGTGCCAGCAGATTTAGGGGAGATTCACCCCTCCACTTT.

The rearrangement joins TRBV30 to TRBJ1-5; no clear D gene. The germline gives CDR1 GTSNPN, CDR2 SVGIG (reference sequence). Trimming shortened V by 5 bases and J by 6 bases, and 14 bases separated the two germline ends. This CDR3 spans 13 amino acids. The CDR3 DNA is TGTGCCTGGGGTGGACGAGCCGGTCAGCCCCAGCATTTT. This sequence encodes CAWGGRAGQPQHF.

The chain uses TRBV15 and TRBJ2-7; D possibly uses TRBD1 or TRBD2 (5 bases each). V was clipped by 8 bases and J by 1 base, with 12 bases between them. Germline CDR1 reads LNHNV; CDR2 reads YYDKDF (reference sequence). The CDR3 spans 13 residues. The CDR3 protein is CATGDHFSYEQYF. The CDR3 coding sequence is TGTGCCACCGGGGACCACTTTTCCTACGAGCAGTACTTC.

The chain has TRBV5-1 and TRBJ2-1; D is possibly TRBD1 (5 bases). The germline V gene has CDR1 SGHRS and CDR2 YFSETQ. CDR3 size: 15 residues. V was pared by 1 base and J by 7 bases, with 15 bases between. CDR3: CASSLLGREGNEQFF. The CDR3 region has the DNA TGCGCCAGCAGCTTGTTGGGCAGGGAAGGGAATGAGCAGTTCTTC.

The V and J genes are TRBV5-8 and TRBJ1-4, with 9 bases identical to TRBD1. The V gene end was trimmed by 5 bases and the J gene end by 10 bases; junction bases not matched to a gene: 12. CDR1 SGHTS and CDR2 YDEGEE come from the germline V gene. This CDR3 contains 15 residues. The CDR3 sequence is CASSLSLTGGGKLFF. CDR3 coding DNA: TGTGCCAGCAGTTTATCCCTCACAGGGGGCGGAAAACTGTTTTTT.

CDR3 sequence: CATLSGVSSNQPQHF. The CDR3 DNA reads as TGTGCCACCCTTAGTGGGGTCTCGAGCAATCAGCCCCAGCATTTT. V is TRBV28 and J is TRBJ1-5; D unclear. The CDR3 is made up of 15 amino acids. Trimming pared 10 bases from V and 1 base from J, leaving 17 bases between. Germline V gene lookup returns CDR1 MDHEN and CDR2 SYDVKM.

V usage is TRBV5-8 and J usage is TRBJ2-5; 13 positions agree with TRBD2. In germline, CDR1 is SGHTS, CDR2 YDEGEE. V dropped 4 bases and J dropped 4; count of bases not matched to a gene: 4. The CDR3 is 15 amino acids. CDR3 nucleotides: TGTGCCAGCAGCCCCACTAGCGGGAGGGGAGAGACCCAGTACTTC. The encoded protein is CASSPTSGRGETQYF.

V gene TRBV4-1 combines with J gene TRBJ1-2; D remains unclear. The germline V gene has CDR1 MGHRA and CDR2 YSYEKL. With 1 base removed from V and 3 bases from J, the gap between germline ends came to 12 bases. This CDR3 contains 15 residues. DNA of the CDR3: TGCGCCAGCAGCCAAGGAGTTGAGCAGCACTATGGCTACACCTTC. Protein product: CASSQGVEQHYGYTF.

The count of this clone is one. This chain links TRBV28 with TRBJ2-4; TRBD1 is a possible D gene (5 bases). In germline, CDR1 is MDHEN, CDR2 SYDVKM. The CDR3 runs to 14 residues. Trimming took off 5 bases at V and 7 bases at J, with 15 bases between the two ends. CDR3 protein: CASSALGLSNIQYF. The DNA for the CDR3 is TGTGCCAGCAGTGCCCTGGGGCTCTCCAACATTCAGTACTTC. Based on the CDR3 plus reference TRBV28 and TRBJ2-4, the full variable domain is DVKVTQSSRYLVKRTGEKVFLECVQDMDHENMFWYRQDPGLGLRLIYFSYDVKMKEKGDIPEGYSVSREKKERFSLILESASTNQTSMYLCASSALGLSNIQYFGAGTRLSVL.

V and J are TRBV7-3 and TRBJ2-2; 12 nucleotides align to TRBD1. Germline values: CDR1 SGHTA, CDR2 FQGTGA. Losses at the gene ends were 10 bases for V and 5 bases for J; bases not matched to a gene: 5. The CDR3 length is 14 residues. The CDR3 coding sequence is TGTGCCACTGGGACAGGGGGCCGGACCGGGGAGCTGTTTTTT. Translation: CATGTGGRTGELFF.

This chain joins TRBV5-1 and TRBJ2-2; 9 nucleotides align to TRBD2. The CDR3 runs 15 residues. The V gene's germline CDR1 is SGHRS and CDR2 YFSETQ. The J segment lost 3 bases and the V segment lost 4 bases, leaving 4 bases of the junction unmatched. The DNA of the CDR3 is TGCGCCAGCAGCCCAAGACTAGCGGACACCGGGGAGCTGTTTTTT. Its translation is CASSPRLADTGELFF.

V is TRBV7-9 and J is TRBJ1-4; D call uncertain. The CDR3 spans 13 residues. Trimming cost V 2 bases and J 14 bases, with 15 bases left between them. Looked up from germline, CDR1 is SEHNR and CDR2 is FQNEAQ (reference sequence). CDR3 amino acids: CASSLNTGGVLFF. The CDR3 DNA sequence: TGTGCCAGCAGCTTAAATACGGGCGGGGTGCTGTTTTTT.

A single count supports this clone. This chain joins TRBV6-2 or TRBV6-3 and TRBJ2-7; 12 nucleotides line up with TRBD2. The germline V gene has CDR1 MNHEY and CDR2 SVGEGT. With V trimmed by 2 bases and J by 4 bases, 3 bases remained unmatched. The length of the CDR3 is 15 residues. CDR3 in amino acids: CASSYTTSGRYEQYF. CDR3 nucleotides: TGTGCCAGCAGTTACACAACTAGCGGGAGGTACGAGCAGTACTTC.

The genes are TRBV5-1 and TRBJ2-7; 9 positions match TRBD2. CDR1 and CDR2 from the germline V gene are SGHRS and YFSETQ. The CDR3 has 14 amino acids. The ends lost 5 bases at V and 3 bases at J; junction bases unmatched: 6. The CDR3, as DNA: TGCGCCAGCAGTTATAGCGGGAGTCTCTACGAGCAGTACTTC. Protein: CASSYSGSLYEQYF.

The V call is TRBV7-9, the J call TRBJ2-2; 8 nucleotides match TRBD2. J lost 5 bases, V lost 1 base, and 9 bases had no gene match. The CDR3 contains 17 residues. Germline V gives CDR1 SEHNR, CDR2 FQNEAQ (reference sequence). The CDR3 DNA is TGTGCCAGCAGCTTAGAAGGACTAGCCCGCAGGACCGGGGAGCTGTTTTTT. Translated, it gives CASSLEGLARRTGELFF.

The genes are TRBV19 and TRBJ1-1; D unresolved. The CDR3 consists of 15 residues. V shed 4 bases and J shed 0 bases, with 12 bases lying between them. CDR1 is LNHDA and CDR2 is SQIVND in the germline V gene (reference sequence). CDR3 sequence (DNA): TGTGCCAGTAGTAGGGCGGTACAGATGAACACTGAAGCTTTCTTT. It is translated as CASSRAVQMNTEAFF.

To note about this clone: The junction differs from germline at one of its ends, possibly a read error. CDR3 loop: CASSQRPELPTGIF. In DNA, the CDR3 is TGCGCCAGCAGCCAAAGACCGGAACTTCCTACTGGGATCTTC. The rearrangement joins TRBV4-1 to TRBJ2-1; D not certain. Germline V lookup: CDR1 MGHRA, CDR2 YSYEKL. CDR3 length: 14 residues.

The chain employs TRBV6-5 and TRBJ1-1, with 7 bases lining up with TRBD1. The J segment lost 1 base and the V segment lost 4 bases, leaving 6 bases of the junction unmatched. The CDR3 consists of 15 residues. Germline V gene sequence: CDR1 MNHEY, CDR2 SVGAGI. CDR3: CASSFQGGRNTEAFF. The CDR3 DNA reads as TGTGCCAGCAGTTTCCAGGGGGGACGGAACACTGAAGCTTTCTTT.

The rearrangement joins TRBV30 to TRBJ2-1, with 9 nucleotides matching TRBD2. The CDR3 covers 16 residues. J lost 5 bases, V lost 1 base, and 9 bases had no gene match. CDR1 is GTSNPN and CDR2 is SVGIG in the germline V gene (reference sequence). In nucleotides, the CDR3 is TGTGCCTGGAGTGGGTTAGTAGCGGGAGTGGACAATGAGCAGTTCTTC. Translated, it gives CAWSGLVAGVDNEQFF. Filled out from reference TRBV30 and TRBJ2-1, the complete variable domain reads SQTIHQWPATLVQPVGSPLSLECTVEGTSNPNLYWYRQAAGRGLQLLFYSVGIGQISSEVPQNLSASRPQDRQFILSSKKLLLSDSGFYLCAWSGLVAGVDNEQFFGPGTRLTVL.

The chain links TRBV24-1 to TRBJ2-5; unclear D gene. CDR3 size: 11 residues. Germline loops: CDR1 KGHDR, CDR2 SFDVKD. Trimming removed 5 bases from V and 5 bases from J, with 5 bases in between. The CDR3 coding sequence is TGTGCCACCAGTGTCGGGGAGACCCAGTACTTC. Its translation: CATSVGETQYF.

This chain joins TRBV7-3 and TRBJ2-5; D gene unclear. The germline V and J ends were trimmed by 3 bases and 4 bases, with 9 bases remaining between them. CDR1 is SGHTA and CDR2 is FQGTGA in the germline V gene. The CDR3 totals 13 residues. The CDR3 region is CASSFSRSETQYF. As DNA, the CDR3 is TGTGCCAGCAGCTTCTCCAGGTCAGAGACCCAGTACTTC.

V and J are TRBV13 and TRBJ2-7; D is tentatively TRBD1 or TRBD2 (6 bases each). CDR3 size: 14 residues. V was cut by 6 bases and J by 7 bases, with 19 bases left in between. CDR1 PRHDT and CDR2 FYEKMQ come from the germline V gene (reference sequence). The CDR3 DNA reads TGTGCCAGCAGGGCTGGGGGGCTAGGGGATGAGCAGTACTTC. Residues: CASRAGGLGDEQYF.